This T cell receptor (beta chain) is from a study of blood T cells in healthy people across ages. The germline V gene encodes CDR1 MNHEY and CDR2 SVGAGI. This CDR3 spans 12 amino acids. Combining a sample-barcoded 5' primer with a J-beta primer mix, a second PCR ran for 7 to 11 cycles. TCRdb re-derived calls from the 5' RACE reads in MiXCR, one entry per CDR3 protein. The top ten clones hold approximately 15% of a sample with 630,000 or so distinct CDR3 sequences, about 34% of them seen once. The source material was blood. V and J are TRBV6-5 and TRBJ2-5; possible D gene TRBD1, 5 bases. TRBJ2-7 matches the DNA end more closely, so the J call is doubtful. The TCR was taken from an elderly woman in good health. In DNA, the CDR3 is TGTGCCAGCGCAGGGTTCTCCTACGAGCAGTACTTC. Encoded protein: CASAGFSYEQYF.